Below, 3 T cell receptor beta chains from the same sample are listed, as sequenced in a study of T cell responses to AZD1222 COVID-19 vaccine. Sequencing was performed with immunoSEQ multiplex PCR; in TCRdb, only in-frame clones are kept and a portion is missing. Of some 170,000 clones listed, about 92% are singletons. The specimen was peripheral blood, collected 28 days after the second AZD1222 dose. The receptors were gathered from an adult who received the AZD1222 COVID-19 vaccine.

V usage is TRBV19 and J usage is TRBJ1-2; 8 nucleotides match TRBD1. Germline CDR1 is LNHDA and CDR2 is SQIVND (reference sequence). J gave up 0 bases and V 5 bases, and 5 bases lay outside the gene matches. This CDR3 has 15 amino acids. The DNA for the CDR3 is TGTGCCAGTAGTCGGAGACAGGGGCCTAACTATGGCTACACCTTC. It is translated as CASSRRQGPNYGYTF.

The rearrangement joins TRBV6-5 to TRBJ1-2; 9 bases fit TRBD1. V dropped 6 bases and J dropped 8; count of bases not matched to a gene: 7. Germline values: CDR1 MNHEY, CDR2 SVGAGI. This CDR3 comprises 13 residues. The CDR3 bases are TGTGCCAGCAGGGATGGACAGGGGCGCGGCTACACCTTC. It translates to CASRDGQGRGYTF.

The V call is TRBV3-1 (or the pseudogene TRBV3-2), the J call TRBJ1-5; no clear D. CDR1 and CDR2 from the germline V gene are LGHDT and YNNKEL (reference sequence). V dropped 1 base and J dropped 2 bases, with 6 bases sitting between them. The length of the CDR3 is 14 residues. CDR3 bases: TGTGCCAGCAGCCAAGGGGCAGGCAATCAGCCCCAGCATTTT. Translating gives CASSQGAGNQPQHF.